This TCR beta chain is drawn from a study of T-cell reconstitution after alpha-beta-depleted transplantation in children. Points from the study as a whole: Most T-cell counts and diversity one year after the transplant came from T cells that were newly produced. Elevated TCRbeta diversity at day 60 was traced, in some patients, to surviving recipient T cells and thymic progenitors.

This clonotype was seen more than once but under ten times. Its antigen remains unidentified. Construction of the TCRbeta library involved unique molecular identifiers. TCRdb analysed the PCR reads with MiXCR anew, one entry per CDR3 protein. This sample has fewer than 350,000 distinct CDR3 sequences, with approximately 7.3% found just once. The TCR originated in a female patient aged 2 to 10 who had a stem cell transplant for Fanconi anemia, so the T cells may come from the graft donor. The specimen comprised peripheral blood, sampled 360 days after TCRalphabeta/CD19-depleted stem cell transplant.

The CDR3 region is CASSVAGSTEAFF. The CDR3 DNA is TGTGCCAGCAGCGTAGCGGGGAGCACTGAAGCTTTCTTT. The V call is TRBV9, the J call TRBJ1-1, with no clear D. Trimming shortened V by 0 bases and J by 4 bases, and 7 bases separated the two germline ends. Germline V gene data show CDR1 as SGDLS and CDR2 as YYNGEE. The CDR3 is 13 amino acids.